The rows below give T cell receptor beta chains drawn from one sample of a study of T-cell memory formation after mild COVID-19. TCRdb re-analysed the 5' RACE reads in MiXCR, keeping a single row per CDR3 protein. Found here are about 600,000 distinct CDR3 sequences, roughly a fifth of them singletons; the top ten hold 7.5% to 9.5%. The sequenced sample consisted of PBMCs or a T cell subset sorted from them (not recorded which). All receptors come from an adult woman who had mild COVID-19 (a few samples of this study predate the infection). Cell type and time point are not known. CDR3s include the opening cysteine and the closing phenylalanine or tryptophan. D genes are given only for firm matches. Clone sizes are given selectively: once, few, many, or a class where the clone is expanded.

j_call | clone_size | v_call | d_call | cdr3_nt | cdr3_aa
TRBJ2-7 | NA | TRBV6-5 | NA | TGTGCCAGCAGGGACCGGGACATGGTATTTTACGAGCAGTACTTC | CASRDRDMVFYEQYF
TRBJ1-3 | NA | TRBV15 | NA | TGTGCCACCCGGAGGACGGACAGCTCTGGAAACACCATATATTTT | CATRRTDSSGNTIYF
TRBJ2-3 | NA | TRBV5-1 | TRBD2 | TGCGCCAGCAGCACGGCCGCGGGAGGCGCCACAGATACGCAGTATTTT | CASSTAAGGATDTQYF
TRBJ2-2 | NA | TRBV4-1 | NA | TGCGCCAGCAGCCAAGATCGGCACAGCTACACCGGGGAGCTGTTTTTT | CASSQDRHSYTGELFF
TRBJ1-1 | many | TRBV20-1 | NA | TGCAGTGCTCGACGCCGGGCCGTGAACACTGAAGCTTTCTTT | CSARRRAVNTEAFF
TRBJ1-1 | few | TRBV20-1 | TRBD1 | TGCAGTGCCCCCGGGACAGACACTGAAGCTTTCTTT | CSAPGTDTEAFF
TRBJ2-1 | NA | TRBV6-5 | TRBD2 | TGTGCCAGCAGTTACAAACCTAGCGGTGAGCAGTTCTTC | CASSYKPSGEQFF
TRBJ2-7 | NA | TRBV7-2 | NA | TGTGCCAGCAGCCTGGGCGGGAAGGCGTACGAGCAGTACTTC | CASSLGGKAYEQYF
TRBJ2-5 | NA | TRBV12-3/TRBV12-4 | NA | TGTGCCAGCAGTTCGCAGGGGCTCCAGACCCAGTACTTC | CASSSQGLQTQYF
TRBJ2-3 | NA | TRBV6-2/TRBV6-3 | NA | TGTGCCAGCAGTTACAGCCAGGGGAGCCCTGTTTTCCGGCATACGCAGTATTTT | CASSYSQGSPVFRHTQYF
TRBJ2-1 | few | TRBV20-1 | TRBD2 | TGCAGTGCTAGAGACAACAGAGCAGACTCGGGGGGCAATGAGCAGTTCTTC | CSARDNRADSGGNEQFF
TRBJ2-3 | few | TRBV29-1 | NA | TGCAGCGTTGTAGTCCTCTCGGGGATGTATTTT | CSVVVLSGMYF